This TCR beta chain emerged from a study of T cell responses to AZD1222 COVID-19 vaccine. Findings and limits, study-wide: Reports say nearly half of spike-specific TCRs go after unmutated variant regions. Following two doses of AZD1222, Spike-specific TCR breadth and depth rose. The donor cohort was predominantly white British with a female majority, and clonal diversity may have been underestimated.

Profiling relied on immunoSEQ multiplex PCR, and the TCRdb table lists in-frame clones only, not all of them. The table has 95,000 to 150,000 clones, around 86% seen once. Germline CDR1 and CDR2: MNHEY and SMNVEV (reference sequence). This CDR3 contains 16 residues. Trimming left V 5 bases short and J 3 bases short, with 17 bases between. For this clone: Its antigen is undetermined.

The clonotype comes from an adult in good health. The rearrangement uses TRBV27 and TRBJ1-5; TRBD1 might be the D (5 bases). Specimen: peripheral blood, collected on day 0 of AZD1222 vaccination. The CDR3 nucleotides read TGTGCCAGCAGTCCTATAGGGGTGGTATCCAATCAGCCCCAGCATTTT. It encodes CASSPIGVVSNQPQHF.